This T cell receptor beta chain is from a study of T cells in localized non-small cell lung cancer. Notes on the study in general: Median around 54 top-100 tumor clones were shared with paired adjacent lung. Longer overall survival was linked to higher blood T cell density.

The CDR3 runs to 12 residues. V was trimmed by 1 base and J by 4 bases, leaving 5 bases between them. Germline V gives CDR1 SGHDT, CDR2 YYEEEE. TCRdb's table, derived via immunoSEQ multiplex PCR, lists solely in-frame clones and lacks some. The sample consists of about 59,000 clones, 80% to 95% of them appearing once. With respect to this clone: What it binds is not known.

The rearrangement links TRBV5-6 to TRBJ1-1, with unresolved D. The TCR originated in a man between 40 and 69 years old with stage I lung adenocarcinoma. The sequencing used peripheral blood, collected before any cancer treatment. CDR3 in DNA: TGTGCCAGCAGCTTGTCTCCCACTGAAGCTTTCTTT. Its protein product is CASSLSPTEAFF. Based on the CDR3 plus reference TRBV5-6 and TRBJ1-1, the full variable domain is DAGVTQSPTHLIKTRGQQVTLRCSPKSGHDTVSWYQQALGQGPQFIFQYYEEEERQRGNFPDRFSGHQFPNYSSELNVNALLLGDSALYLCASSLSPTEAFFGQGTRLTVV.